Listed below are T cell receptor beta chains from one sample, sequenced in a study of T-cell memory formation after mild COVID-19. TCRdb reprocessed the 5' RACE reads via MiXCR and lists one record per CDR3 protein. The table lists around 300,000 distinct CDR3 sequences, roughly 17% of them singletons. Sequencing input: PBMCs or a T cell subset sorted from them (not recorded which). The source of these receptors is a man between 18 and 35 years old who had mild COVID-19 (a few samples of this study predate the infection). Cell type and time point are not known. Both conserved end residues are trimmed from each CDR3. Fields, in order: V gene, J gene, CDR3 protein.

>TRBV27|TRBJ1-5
ASSSAGGQPQH
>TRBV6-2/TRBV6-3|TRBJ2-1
ASSPGTGGREQF
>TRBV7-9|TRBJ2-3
ASSLARLEDTQY
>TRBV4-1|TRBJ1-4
ASSPEEGSNEKLF
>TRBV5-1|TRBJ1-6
ASSFNRESPLH
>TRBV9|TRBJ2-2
ASSGGGTKPGELF
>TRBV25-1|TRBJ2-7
ASSLTGTLYEQY
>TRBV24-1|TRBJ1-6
ATRQGGSPLH
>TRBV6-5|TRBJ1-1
ASTMNGGLNTEAF
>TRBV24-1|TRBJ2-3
ATSDRSGTGSTDTQY
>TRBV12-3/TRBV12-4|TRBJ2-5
ASTWSRQETQY
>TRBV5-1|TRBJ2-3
ASSLEGGRGDTQY
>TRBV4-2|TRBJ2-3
ASSQVAGDTDTQY
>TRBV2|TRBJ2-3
ASTPPGGTDTQY
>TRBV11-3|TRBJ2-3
ASSLGQGLTDTQY
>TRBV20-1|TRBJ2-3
SPVGLGTDTQY
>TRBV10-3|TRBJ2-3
AISELAGGFGPTQY
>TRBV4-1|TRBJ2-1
ASSQGYLGYGEQF
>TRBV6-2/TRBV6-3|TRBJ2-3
ASTRRGNTDTQY
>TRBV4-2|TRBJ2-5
ASSQEHNPRETQY
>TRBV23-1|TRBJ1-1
AISTPGPLDTEAF
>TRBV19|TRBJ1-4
ASTDTGSEKLF
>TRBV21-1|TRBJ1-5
ASSTPVGREVNQPQH
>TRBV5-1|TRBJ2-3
ASSLEGAHTQY